This T cell receptor (beta chain) came from a study of regulatory T cells in long-lasting Graves disease. This clonotype has just a few counts. The germline gives CDR1 LNHDA, CDR2 SQIVND (reference sequence). There are 16 residues in the CDR3. V shed 3 bases and J 2 bases; nucleotides not matched to a gene: 7. HTBI primers from iRepertoire and Arm-PCR of CDR3 regions yielded the TCR beta libraries. TCRdb re-called the multiplex PCR reads with MiXCR, one entry per CDR3 protein. Of 500,000 to 800,000 distinct CDR3 sequences listed, around 30% are singletons. The time point: persistent/refractory GD, antithyroid drugs over 5 years with positive TRAb. From RNA extracted from PBMCs, the TCR library was made.

The V gene is TRBV19, the J gene TRBJ1-5; 7 bases fit TRBD1. The specimen comprised peripheral blood mononuclear cells (PBMCs), sampled when the disease was refractory, from a patient treated with antithyroid drugs. This receptor was taken from a female donor with Graves disease. The CDR3 coding sequence is TGTGCCAGTAGTATTACTGGGCAGGGGGGCAATCAGCCCCAGCATTTT. Protein: CASSITGQGGNQPQHF. Based on the CDR3 plus reference TRBV19 and TRBJ1-5, the full variable domain is DGGITQSPKYLFRKEGQNVTLSCEQNLNHDAMYWYRQDPGQGLRLIYYSQIVNDFQKGDIAEGYSVSREKKESFPLTVTSAQKNPTAFYLCASSITGQGGNQPQHFGDGTRLSIL.